The 30 T cell receptor beta chains below come from one sample, sequenced in a study of cytomegalovirus exposure and HLA in healthy donors. The PCR was carried out with 60 Vbeta primers and 13 Jbeta primers. Sequencing was performed with immunoSEQ multiplex PCR; in TCRdb, only in-frame clones are kept and a portion is missing. Of some 200,000 clones listed, around nine tenths are singletons. Material: PBMCs. The source is a young woman in good health and CMV-seronegative.

The chain recombines TRBV5-1 with TRBJ1-4, with D possibly being TRBD1 (5 bases). This CDR3 region has 14 residues. CDR1 is SGHRS and CDR2 is YFSETQ in the germline V gene. V lost 6 bases and J lost 0, with 9 bases in between. CDR3 loop: CASKQEATNEKLFF. CDR3 bases: TGCGCCAGCAAACAGGAAGCAACTAATGAAAAACTGTTTTTT.

The chain recombines TRBV5-1 with TRBJ1-6, with 7 nucleotides matching TRBD1. This CDR3 is built from 15 residues. Germline trimming cut 3 bases from V and 12 bases from J; bases unmatched to any gene: 12. Germline values: CDR1 SGHRS, CDR2 YFSETQ. The CDR3 loop is CASSWGGTRDRPLHF. The CDR3 region has the DNA TGCGCCAGCAGCTGGGGAGGAACCCGGGACAGACCCCTCCACTTT.

The chain combines TRBV9 with TRBJ1-1; tentative D call: TRBD1 (6 bases). V shed 0 bases and J shed 7 bases, with 22 bases lying between them. Looked up from germline, CDR1 is SGDLS and CDR2 is YYNGEE. The length of the CDR3 is 17 residues. CDR3 sequence: CASSVVAGADYGGEAFF. The CDR3, as DNA: TGTGCCAGCAGCGTAGTGGCAGGGGCAGACTATGGGGGTGAAGCTTTCTTT.

V and J are TRBV7-8 and TRBJ1-5; D ambiguous. Per germline, CDR1 SGHVS and CDR2 FQNEAQ. This CDR3 has 14 residues. V was pared by 4 bases and J by 2 bases, with 9 bases between. The CDR3 loop is CASSSDYGNQPQHF. The DNA for the CDR3 is TGTGCCAGCAGCTCCGACTATGGCAATCAGCCCCAGCATTTT.

J is TRBJ2-7 and V is TRBV2; 7 nucleotides match TRBD2. Germline assignment: CDR1 SNHLY and CDR2 FYNNEI. With V trimmed by 3 bases and J by 4 bases, 9 bases remained unmatched. CDR3 size: 15 residues. CDR3 amino acids: CASSDSDAGVYEQYF. In DNA form, the CDR3 reads TGTGCCAGCAGTGATAGCGACGCGGGAGTTTACGAGCAGTACTTC.

The genes are TRBV5-6 and TRBJ1-2; D possibly corresponds to TRBD1 (5 bases). Germline V gives CDR1 SGHDT, CDR2 YYEEEE. V was trimmed by 0 bases and J by 5 bases, leaving 11 bases between them. CDR3 size: 14 residues. CDR3 protein: CASSLEWTNYGYTF. The CDR3 DNA is TGTGCCAGCAGCTTGGAGTGGACAAATTATGGCTACACCTTC.

This clone was found once. The rearrangement joins TRBV27 to TRBJ2-3, with TRBD1 matching 11 bases. The V segment lost 1 base and the J segment 2 bases; nucleotides outside the gene matches: 5. Germline V gene data show CDR1 as MNHEY and CDR2 as SMNVEV (reference sequence). CDR3 size: 17 residues. The CDR3 loop is CASSLLNGQGATDTQYF. CDR3 DNA: TGTGCCAGCAGTTTATTAAACGGACAGGGGGCCACAGATACGCAGTATTTT.

The chain carries TRBV29-1 and TRBJ1-2; a possible D gene is TRBD1 (5 bases). The germline gives CDR1 SQVTM, CDR2 ANQGSEA. CDR3 length: 11 residues. Trimming shortened V by 3 bases and J by 7 bases, and 9 bases separated the two germline ends. CDR3 sequence: CSVDWGGGYTF. The CDR3 nucleotides read TGCAGCGTTGATTGGGGCGGTGGCTACACCTTC. The full variable domain, in which reference TRBV29-1 and TRBJ1-2 provide the parts outside the CDR3, is SAVISQKPSRDICQRGTSLTIQCQVDSQVTMMFWYRQQPGQSLTLIATANQGSEATYESGFVIDKFPISRPNLTFSTLTVSNMSPEDSSIYLCSVDWGGGYTFGSGTRLTVV.

J is TRBJ2-5 and V is TRBV7-2; 13 nucleotides line up with TRBD2. The ends lost 2 bases at V and 3 bases at J; junction bases unmatched: 12. Germline values: CDR1 SGHTA, CDR2 FQGNSA. The CDR3 spans 19 residues. The CDR3 spells CASSLFKLAGGKAKETQYF. CDR3 bases: TGTGCCAGCAGCTTATTTAAACTAGCGGGGGGGAAAGCTAAAGAGACCCAGTACTTC.

Comments on this clone: This sample also contains other DNA sequences that code for the same CDR3. The chain couples TRBV4-1 to TRBJ1-5; perhaps TRBD1 as D (6 bases). V was clipped by 2 bases and J by 1 base, with 9 bases between them. The CDR3 contains 15 residues. Germline V gene lookup returns CDR1 MGHRA and CDR2 YSYEKL. CDR3 nucleotide sequence: TGCGCCAGCAGCCAAACAGGGTTGAGCAATCAGCCCCAGCATTTT. Translated, it gives CASSQTGLSNQPQHF.

V usage is TRBV27 and J usage is TRBJ1-1; 7 bases are shared with TRBD1. CDR1 and CDR2 (germline): MNHEY, SMNVEV (reference sequence). Trimming removed 1 base from V and 1 base from J; junction bases left unmatched: 0. The CDR3 runs 14 residues. CDR3 loop: CASSLYRGNTEAFF. Written as DNA, the CDR3 is TGTGCCAGCAGTTTATACAGGGGGAACACTGAAGCTTTCTTT.

CDR3 sequence: CASSFRQRGVHKETQYF. The DNA of the CDR3 is TGCGCCAGCAGCTTTCGCCAACGGGGGGTTCACAAAGAGACCCAGTACTTC. The V gene is TRBV5-1, the J gene TRBJ2-5; 7 positions match TRBD2. The V gene's germline CDR1 is SGHRS and CDR2 YFSETQ. The V segment lost 2 bases and the J segment 3 bases; nucleotides outside the gene matches: 13. The CDR3 sequence is 17 residues long.

Here the CDR3 DNA reads TGTGCCAGCAGCTTAGGGGGCCCACAGTTGTTCGGCTACACCTTC. Its translation: CASSLGGPQLFGYTF. The gene calls are TRBV5-5 and TRBJ1-2, with TRBD1 matching 7 bases. Germline values: CDR1 SGHKS, CDR2 YYEKEE (reference sequence). The CDR3 runs 15 residues. The V and J ends lost 2 bases and 8 bases, in that order; junction bases with no gene match: 12.

CDR3 nucleotide sequence: TGTGCCAGCAGCCGTAGGGCGGGAAATTCCTACGAGCAGTACTTC. It yields the protein CASSRRAGNSYEQYF. V gene TRBV7-2 combines with J gene TRBJ2-7; the D gene is possibly TRBD2 (6 bases). CDR3 size: 15 residues. The V gene lost 5 bases and the J gene lost 1 base, with 15 bases spanning the gap. CDR1 SGHTA and CDR2 FQGNSA come from the germline V gene. Combining the CDR3 with reference TRBV7-2 and TRBJ2-7 gives the whole variable domain GAGVSQSPSNKVTEKGKDVELRCDPISGHTALYWYRQSLGQGLEFLIYFQGNSAPDKSGLPSDRFSAERTGGSVSTLTIQRTQQEDSAVYLCASSRRAGNSYEQYFGPGTRLTVT.

The V call is TRBV5-5, the J call TRBJ1-2; 8 bases match TRBD1. Per germline, CDR1 SGHKS and CDR2 YYEKEE (reference sequence). Trimming removed 4 bases from V and 4 bases from J; junction bases left unmatched: 12. CDR3 length: 16 residues. DNA for the CDR3: TGTGCCAGCAGCACTTTTCCAGGGGGCCGGGGCTATGGCTACACCTTC. Its translation: CASSTFPGGRGYGYTF.

The gene calls are TRBV15 and TRBJ2-7, with 7 bases fitting TRBD1. V trimming: 1 base; J trimming: 2 bases; junction bases outside the gene matches: 14. The CDR3 sequence is 18 residues long. Per the germline V gene, CDR1 is LNHNV and CDR2 is YYDKDF (reference sequence). The CDR3 DNA is TGTGCCACCAGCAGAGGGACAGGTACAGATTGGGACGCCTACGAGCAGTACTTC. Amino acid sequence: CATSRGTGTDWDAYEQYF.

This clone was observed a single time. The gene calls are TRBV30 and TRBJ1-2; D is perhaps TRBD1 (6 bases). The V end lost 3 bases, the J end lost 2 bases, and 16 bases lay between the germline ends. The germline gives CDR1 GTSNPN, CDR2 SVGIG (reference sequence). The CDR3 spans 15 residues. This CDR3 reads CAWRNKGGGNYGYTF. The CDR3 DNA reads TGTGCCTGGAGAAATAAAGGGGGGGGAAACTATGGCTACACCTTC.

V usage is TRBV14 and J usage is TRBJ1-6, with TRBD1 matching over 7 bases. Per the germline V gene, CDR1 is SGHDN and CDR2 is FVKESK. CDR3 size: 18 residues. After removal of 1 base from V and 0 bases from J, the junction contained 6 bases not matched to a gene. Here the CDR3 reads CASSQAGTASSYNSPLHF. CDR3 nucleotide sequence: TGTGCCAGCAGCCAAGCCGGGACAGCTAGCTCCTATAATTCACCCCTCCACTTT. The full variable domain, rest sourced from reference TRBV14 and TRBJ1-6, is EAGVTQFPSHSVIEKGQTVTLRCDPISGHDNLYWYRRVMGKEIKFLLHFVKESKQDESGMPNNRFLAERTGGTYSTLKVQPAELEDSGVYFCASSQAGTASSYNSPLHFGNGTRLTVT.

CDR3 coding DNA: TGTGCCAGCAGCCCCCAGGGGTTTCAGGCTTTCTTT. Encoded protein: CASSPQGFQAFF. The chain uses TRBV16 and TRBJ1-1; a weak D match, TRBD1 (6 bases). This CDR3 spans 12 amino acids. The V gene lost 4 bases and the J gene lost 11 bases, with 14 bases spanning the gap. Germline V gene sequence: CDR1 KGHSY, CDR2 FQNENV.

The J gene is TRBJ2-7, the V gene TRBV21-1; no DNA check was done on the table's D call, TRBD1. TRBV21-1 is noted as a pseudogene. The CDR3 length is 13 residues. The CDR3 DNA is TGTGCCAGCAGACCAAGGTGGGGGCACGAGCAGTACTTC. It codes for CASRPRWGHEQYF.

The chain joins TRBV27 to TRBJ1-3, with a weak D call TRBD1 (5 bases). The CDR3 contains 15 residues. The germline CDR1 and CDR2 sequences are MNHEY and SMNVEV (reference sequence). V was clipped by 6 bases and J by 0 bases, with 12 bases between them. The DNA of the CDR3 is TGTGCCAGCAGAGCCCAGGGAAACTCTGGAAACACCATATATTTT. This encodes CASRAQGNSGNTIYF.

The J gene is TRBJ1-4, the V gene TRBV23-1; no clear D. TRBV23-1 is an ORF; its function is uncertain. This CDR3 has 15 amino acids. V lost 3 bases to trimming and J lost 7 bases, with 15 bases between them. The CDR3 sequence is CASSHHRREREKLFF. The CDR3 coding sequence is TGCGCCAGCAGTCACCACCGCCGCGAGCGTGAAAAACTGTTTTTT.

This clone has only a few counts. J is TRBJ1-2 and V is TRBV7-8, with a weak D call TRBD1 (5 bases). V lost 0 bases and J 7 bases, leaving 18 bases between the germline ends. Germline lookup yields CDR1 SGHVS and CDR2 FQNEAQ. The CDR3 spans 16 residues. CDR3: CASSLARTGLPGGYTF. CDR3 coding DNA: TGTGCCAGCAGCTTAGCGCGTACAGGTTTGCCGGGTGGCTACACCTTC.

The chain has TRBV27 and TRBJ2-2, with D possibly TRBD2 on 5 matching bases. Trimming took off 5 bases at V and 6 bases at J, with 25 bases between the two ends. The CDR3 runs to 18 residues. Germline V gene sequence: CDR1 MNHEY, CDR2 SMNVEV (reference sequence). The CDR3 reads CASSPPDKSGRIPGELFF. CDR3 DNA: TGTGCCAGCAGTCCCCCAGATAAATCGGGAAGGATTCCCGGGGAGCTGTTTTTT.

This chain joins TRBV9 and TRBJ1-3, with TRBD1 identical over 7 bases. The V gene end was trimmed by 4 bases and the J gene end by 0 bases; junction bases not matched to a gene: 4. The germline CDR1 and CDR2 sequences are SGDLS and YYNGEE. The CDR3 has 15 amino acids. The CDR3 is CASSFGDSSGNTIYF. In DNA form, the CDR3 reads TGTGCCAGCAGCTTTGGGGACAGCTCTGGAAACACCATATATTTT.

Here the CDR3 DNA reads TGTGCCAGCAGCTTATTTGCTTCTCGGGGGTCGCAGTACTTC. Translated: CASSLFASRGSQYF. V gene TRBV7-9 combines with J gene TRBJ2-5, with D perhaps TRBD2 (6 bases). This CDR3 is 14 amino acids long. The germline CDR1 and CDR2 sequences are SEHNR and FQNEAQ (reference sequence). V lost 2 bases and J lost 11, with 18 bases in between.

The CDR3, as DNA: TGTGCCAGCAGCAGCCGCGGGACAGGGTCTGCCATGAAGTCTTCCTACGAGCAGTACTTC. Translated, it gives CASSSRGTGSAMKSSYEQYF. The chain joins TRBV5-4 to TRBJ2-7; 9 bases map to TRBD1. V gave up 4 bases and J gave up 1 base; unmatched junction bases: 21. CDR1 is SGHNT, CDR2 YYREEE, per germline (reference sequence). The CDR3 sequence is 20 residues long.

The rearrangement links TRBV7-2 to TRBJ2-1; D may be TRBD1 (5 bases). Trimming took 0 bases from V and 4 from J, leaving 10 bases between them. Germline V lookup: CDR1 SGHTA, CDR2 FQGNSA. This CDR3 has 15 residues. The CDR3 sequence is CASSLAGPEYNEQFF. The CDR3 bases are TGTGCCAGCAGCTTAGCGGGGCCCGAATACAATGAGCAGTTCTTC.

The V gene is TRBV6-5, the J gene TRBJ2-2; D is unresolved. With 6 bases removed from V and 1 base from J, the gap between germline ends came to 9 bases. CDR3 length equals 14 residues. Germline V CDR1 and CDR2: MNHEY, SVGAGI. CDR3 amino acids: CASSIHLNTGELFF. The DNA for the CDR3 is TGTGCCAGCAGCATACACCTGAACACCGGGGAGCTGTTTTTT.

The chain combines TRBV27 with TRBJ2-4, with D tentatively TRBD1 (5 bases). V was trimmed by 2 bases and J by 0 bases, leaving 11 bases between them. This CDR3 is built from 16 residues. Germline V lookup: CDR1 MNHEY, CDR2 SMNVEV (reference sequence). The CDR3 loop reads CASSLHDSVAKNIQYF. Written as DNA, the CDR3 is TGTGCCAGCAGTTTACACGACAGCGTAGCCAAAAACATTCAGTACTTC.